The 3 T cell receptor beta chains reported below all come from one sample, sequenced in a study of glioma-infiltrating T cells (dated by TCRdb to about 2016). The sequencer was an Illumina MiSeq. The iRepertoire nested amplicon-rescue multiplex PCR (arm-PCR) platform was used to amplify TCR alpha and beta CDR3 regions from RNA. Clones were called with MiXCR by TCRdb after fastp trimmed the public reads at Q25, and only in-frame beta chains were retained. Rows matching on CDR3 protein sequence are summarized as one entry with the most common DNA and genes. For this sample there are about 190,000 distinct CDR3 sequences; more than 25% appear just once. The ten most abundant clones make up over 20% of the sample. The sample taken for sequencing was glioma tissue, nonneoplastic brain tissue, or PBMCs (not recorded which). The receptors shown here come from a human donor with low-grade glioma or glioblastoma, undergoing nonglioma brain surgery, or in good health (not recorded which).

This clonotype was counted between two and nine times. The V and J genes are TRBV19 and TRBJ2-7, with TRBD2 as a possible D gene (7 bases). Germline V lookup: CDR1 LNHDA, CDR2 SQIVND (reference sequence). This CDR3 has 16 residues. Trimming took off 3 bases at V and 5 bases at J, with 20 bases between the two ends. CDR3 nucleotide sequence: TGTGCCAGTAGTATCCCCTTTGGGGGGGCTATCGACGAGCAGTACTTC. This translates into CASSIPFGGAIDEQYF.

About this clonotype: Sequence at one end of the junction differs from germline and may be a read error. The chain links TRBV27 to TRBJ2-1, with D possibly matching TRBD2 (6 bases). The CDR3 length is 15 residues. In germline, CDR1 is MNHEY, CDR2 SMNVEV (reference sequence). CDR3 sequence reads: CARSLSRSGYNEQFF. CDR3 nucleotides: TGTGCCAGAAGTTTAAGTCGTAGCGGATACAATGAGCAGTTCTTC.

At least ten counts were recorded for this clonotype. The chain carries TRBV28 and TRBJ1-5; perhaps TRBD1 as D (5 bases). Looked up from germline, CDR1 is MDHEN and CDR2 is SYDVKM. Trimming took off 6 bases at V and 5 bases at J, with 17 bases between the two ends. There are 15 residues in the CDR3. The CDR3 protein is CASSPPRADYQPQHF. The CDR3 DNA reads TGTGCCAGCAGCCCCCCCAGGGCGGACTATCAGCCCCAGCATTTT.